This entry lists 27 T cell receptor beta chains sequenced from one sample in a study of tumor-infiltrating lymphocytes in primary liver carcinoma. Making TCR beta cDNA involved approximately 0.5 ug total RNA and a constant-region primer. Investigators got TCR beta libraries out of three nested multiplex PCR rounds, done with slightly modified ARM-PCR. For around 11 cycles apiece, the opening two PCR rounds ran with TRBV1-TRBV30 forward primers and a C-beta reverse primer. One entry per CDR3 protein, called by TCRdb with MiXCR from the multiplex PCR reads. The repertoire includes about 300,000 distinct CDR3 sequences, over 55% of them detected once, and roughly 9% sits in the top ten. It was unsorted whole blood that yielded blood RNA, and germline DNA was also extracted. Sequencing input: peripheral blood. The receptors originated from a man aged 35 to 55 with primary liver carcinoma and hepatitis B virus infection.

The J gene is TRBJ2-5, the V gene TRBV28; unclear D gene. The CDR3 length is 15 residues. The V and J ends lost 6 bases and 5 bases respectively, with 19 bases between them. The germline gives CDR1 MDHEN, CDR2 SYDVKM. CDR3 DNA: TGTGCCAGCAGCCCAACCGGGCGTGGAAGGGAGACCCAGTACTTC. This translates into CASSPTGRGRETQYF.

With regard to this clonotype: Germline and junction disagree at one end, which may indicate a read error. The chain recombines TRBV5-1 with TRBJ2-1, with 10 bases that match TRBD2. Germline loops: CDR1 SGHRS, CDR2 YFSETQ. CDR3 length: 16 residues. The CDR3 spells CASEKLAGSSYNEQFF. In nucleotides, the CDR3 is TGCGCCAGTGAGAAACTAGCGGGAAGCTCCTACAATGAACAGTTCTTC. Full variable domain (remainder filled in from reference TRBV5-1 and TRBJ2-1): KAGVTQTPRYLIKTRGQQVTLSCSPISGHRSVSWYQQTPGQGLQFLFEYFSETQRNKGNFPGRFSGRQFSNSRSEMNVSTLELGDSALYLCASEKLAGSSYNEQFFGPGTRLTVL.

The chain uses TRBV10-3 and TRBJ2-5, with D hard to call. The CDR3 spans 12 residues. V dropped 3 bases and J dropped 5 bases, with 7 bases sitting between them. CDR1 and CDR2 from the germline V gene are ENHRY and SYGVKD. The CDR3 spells CAISDYGETQYF. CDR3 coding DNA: TGTGCCATCAGTGATTACGGGGAGACCCAGTACTTC.

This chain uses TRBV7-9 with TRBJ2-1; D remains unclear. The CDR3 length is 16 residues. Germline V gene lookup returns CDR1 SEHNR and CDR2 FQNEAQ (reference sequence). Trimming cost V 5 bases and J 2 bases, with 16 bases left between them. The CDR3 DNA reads TGTGCCAGCAGCCCCTCCGGTTGGCGGACCTACAATGAGCAGTTCTTC. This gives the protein CASSPSGWRTYNEQFF.

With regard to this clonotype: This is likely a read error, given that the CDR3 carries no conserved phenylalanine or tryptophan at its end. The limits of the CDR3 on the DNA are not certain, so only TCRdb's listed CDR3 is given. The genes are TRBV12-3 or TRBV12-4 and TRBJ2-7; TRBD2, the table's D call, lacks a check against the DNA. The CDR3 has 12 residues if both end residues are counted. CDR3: CASSHGGLEHYS.

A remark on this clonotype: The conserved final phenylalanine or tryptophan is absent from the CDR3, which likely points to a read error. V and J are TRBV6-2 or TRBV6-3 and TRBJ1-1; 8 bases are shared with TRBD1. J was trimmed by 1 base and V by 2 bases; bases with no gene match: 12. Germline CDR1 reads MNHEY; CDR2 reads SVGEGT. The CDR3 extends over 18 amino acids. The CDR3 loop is CASSYMGKGTGWNTEAFL. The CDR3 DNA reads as TGTGCCAGCAGTTACATGGGGAAAGGGACAGGCTGGAACACTGAAGCTTTCTTA.

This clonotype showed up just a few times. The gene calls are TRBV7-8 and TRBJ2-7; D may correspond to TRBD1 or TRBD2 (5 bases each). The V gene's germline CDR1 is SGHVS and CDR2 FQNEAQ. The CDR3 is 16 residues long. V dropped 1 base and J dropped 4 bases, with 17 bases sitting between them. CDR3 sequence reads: CASSLVVSGPIYEQYF. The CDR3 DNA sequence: TGTGCCAGCAGCTTAGTAGTATCGGGACCCATTTACGAGCAGTACTTC. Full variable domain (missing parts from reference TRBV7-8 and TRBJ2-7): GAGVSQSPRYKVAKRGQDVALRCDPISGHVSLFWYQQALGQGPEFLTYFQNEAQLDKSGLPSDRFFAERPEGSVSTLKIQRTQQEDSAVYLCASSLVVSGPIYEQYFGPGTRLTVT.

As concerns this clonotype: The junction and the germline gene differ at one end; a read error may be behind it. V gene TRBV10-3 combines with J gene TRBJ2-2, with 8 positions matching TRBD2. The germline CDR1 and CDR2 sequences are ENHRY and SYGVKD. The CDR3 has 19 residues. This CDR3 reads CAISDQEGAGATNTGELFF. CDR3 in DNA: TGTGCTATCAGTGACCAGGAGGGAGCGGGAGCCACGAACACCGGGGAGCTGTTTTTT.

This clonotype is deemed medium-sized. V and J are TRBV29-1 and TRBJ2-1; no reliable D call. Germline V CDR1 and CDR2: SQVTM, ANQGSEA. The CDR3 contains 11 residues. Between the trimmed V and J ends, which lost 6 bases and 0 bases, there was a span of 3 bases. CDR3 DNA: TGCAGCGTCTCCTCCTACAATGAGCAGTTCTTC. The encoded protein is CSVSSYNEQFF.

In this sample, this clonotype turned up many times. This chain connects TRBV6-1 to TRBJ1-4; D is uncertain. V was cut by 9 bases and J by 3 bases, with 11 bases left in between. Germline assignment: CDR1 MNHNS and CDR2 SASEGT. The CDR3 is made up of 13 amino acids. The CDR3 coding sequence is TGTGCCAGTTCGACCGCCCCTAATGAAAAACTGTTTTTT. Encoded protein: CASSTAPNEKLFF.

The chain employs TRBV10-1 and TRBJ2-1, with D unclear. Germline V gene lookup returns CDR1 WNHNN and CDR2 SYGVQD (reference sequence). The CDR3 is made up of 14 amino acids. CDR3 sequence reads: CVNSESIGMGEQFF. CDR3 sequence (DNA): TGCGTCAACAGTGAGTCAATCGGTATGGGCGAGCAGTTCTTC.

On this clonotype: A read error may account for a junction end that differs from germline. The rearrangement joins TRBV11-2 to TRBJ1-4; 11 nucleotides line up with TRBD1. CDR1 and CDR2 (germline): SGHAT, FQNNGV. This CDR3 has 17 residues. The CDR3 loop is CVSSPGQGANRSEKLFF. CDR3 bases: TGTGTCAGCAGCCCAGGACAGGGGGCGAACCGGAGCGAAAAACTGTTTTTT.

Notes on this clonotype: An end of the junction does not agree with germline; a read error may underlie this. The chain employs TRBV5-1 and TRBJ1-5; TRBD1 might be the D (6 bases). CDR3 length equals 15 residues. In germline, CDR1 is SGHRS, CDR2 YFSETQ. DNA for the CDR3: TGCCCCAGCAGCCCATCGGGACATACTAATCAGCCCCAGCATTTT. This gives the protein CPSSPSGHTNQPQHF. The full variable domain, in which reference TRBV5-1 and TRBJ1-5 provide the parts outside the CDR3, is KAGVTQTPRYLIKTRGQQVTLSCSPISGHRSVSWYQQTPGQGLQFLFEYFSETQRNKGNFPGRFSGRQFSNSRSEMNVSTLELGDSALYLCPSSPSGHTNQPQHFGDGTRLSIL.

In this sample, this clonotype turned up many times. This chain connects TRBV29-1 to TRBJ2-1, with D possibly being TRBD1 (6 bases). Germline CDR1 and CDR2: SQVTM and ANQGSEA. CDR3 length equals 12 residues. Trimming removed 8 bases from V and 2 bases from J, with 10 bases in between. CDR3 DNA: TGCAGCTGTAGGACAGCCTACAATGAGCAGTTCTTC. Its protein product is CSCRTAYNEQFF.

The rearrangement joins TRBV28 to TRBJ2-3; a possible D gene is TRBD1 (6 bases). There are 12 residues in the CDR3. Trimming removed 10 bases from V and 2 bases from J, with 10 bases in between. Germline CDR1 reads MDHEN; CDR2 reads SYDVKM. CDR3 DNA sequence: TGTGCCAACAGGGTTAACACAGATACGCAGTATTTT. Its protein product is CANRVNTDTQYF.

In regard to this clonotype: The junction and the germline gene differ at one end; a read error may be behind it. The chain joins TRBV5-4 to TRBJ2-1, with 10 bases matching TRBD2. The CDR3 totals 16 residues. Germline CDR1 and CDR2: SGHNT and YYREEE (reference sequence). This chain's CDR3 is CASSLGSSGGKDERFF. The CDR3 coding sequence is TGTGCCAGCAGCTTGGGGTCTAGCGGGGGCAAGGATGAGCGGTTCTTC.

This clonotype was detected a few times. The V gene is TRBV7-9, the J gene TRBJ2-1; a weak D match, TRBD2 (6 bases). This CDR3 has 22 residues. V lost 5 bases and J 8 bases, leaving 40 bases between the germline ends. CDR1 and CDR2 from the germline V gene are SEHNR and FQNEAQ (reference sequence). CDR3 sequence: CASSPLIVWDSEYLISEDEQFF. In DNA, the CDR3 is TGTGCCAGCAGCCCCCTAATCGTATGGGACTCCGAGTATCTTATTAGTGAGGATGAGCAGTTCTTC.

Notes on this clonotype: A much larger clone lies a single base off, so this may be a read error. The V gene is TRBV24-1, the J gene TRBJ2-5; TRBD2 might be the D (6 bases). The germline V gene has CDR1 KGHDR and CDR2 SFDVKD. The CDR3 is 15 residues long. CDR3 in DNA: TGTGCCTCCAGTGATTTGCTCGGGGGAGGCGAGACCCAGTACTTC. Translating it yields CASSDLLGGGETQYF.

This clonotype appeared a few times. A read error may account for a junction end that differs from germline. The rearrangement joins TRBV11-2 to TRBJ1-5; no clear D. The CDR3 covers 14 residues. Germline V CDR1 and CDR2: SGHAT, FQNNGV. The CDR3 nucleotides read TGTGCCAGCGGCTTATACGGGAACGGGCAGCCCCAGCATTTT. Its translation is CASGLYGNGQPQHF.

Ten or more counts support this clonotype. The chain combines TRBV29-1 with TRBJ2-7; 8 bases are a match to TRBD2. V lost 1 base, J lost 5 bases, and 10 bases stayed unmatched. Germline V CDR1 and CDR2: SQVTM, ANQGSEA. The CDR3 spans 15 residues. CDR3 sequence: CSVEAGTGGPNEQYF. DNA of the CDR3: TGCAGCGTTGAAGCTGGAACGGGAGGGCCAAACGAGCAGTACTTC.

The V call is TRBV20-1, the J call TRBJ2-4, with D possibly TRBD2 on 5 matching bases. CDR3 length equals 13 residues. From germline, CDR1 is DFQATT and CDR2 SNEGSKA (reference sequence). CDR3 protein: CSCGEPPKNIQYF. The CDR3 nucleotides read TGCAGCTGTGGGGAGCCGCCCAAAAACATTCAGTACTTC.

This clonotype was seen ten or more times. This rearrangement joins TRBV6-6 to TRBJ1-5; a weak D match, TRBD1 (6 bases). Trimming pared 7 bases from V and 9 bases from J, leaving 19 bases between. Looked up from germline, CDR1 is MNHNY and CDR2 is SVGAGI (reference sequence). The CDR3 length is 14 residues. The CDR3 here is CASTSLQGKGPQHF. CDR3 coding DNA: TGTGCCAGCACCTCCCTACAGGGTAAGGGGCCCCAGCATTTT.

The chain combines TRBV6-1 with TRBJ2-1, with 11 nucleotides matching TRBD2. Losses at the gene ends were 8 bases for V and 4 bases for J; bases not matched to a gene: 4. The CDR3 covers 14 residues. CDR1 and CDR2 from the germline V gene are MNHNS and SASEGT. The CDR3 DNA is TGTGCCAGCGGGACTAGCGGAGGGTACAATGAGCAGTTCTTC. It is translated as CASGTSGGYNEQFF.

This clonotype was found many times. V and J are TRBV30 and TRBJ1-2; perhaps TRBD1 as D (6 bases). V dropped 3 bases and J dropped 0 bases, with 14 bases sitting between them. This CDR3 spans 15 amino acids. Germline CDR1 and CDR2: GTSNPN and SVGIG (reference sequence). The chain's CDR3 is CAWRPRDKTNYGYTF. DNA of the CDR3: TGTGCCTGGAGGCCCCGGGACAAAACTAACTATGGCTACACCTTC.

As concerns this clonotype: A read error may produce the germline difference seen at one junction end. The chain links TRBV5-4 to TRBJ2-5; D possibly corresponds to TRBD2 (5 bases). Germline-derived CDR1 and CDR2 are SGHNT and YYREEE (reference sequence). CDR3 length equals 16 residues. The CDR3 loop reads CTSSTKPTWTQETQYF. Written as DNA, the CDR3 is TGTACCAGCAGCACCAAACCGACGTGGACTCAAGAGACCCAGTACTTC.

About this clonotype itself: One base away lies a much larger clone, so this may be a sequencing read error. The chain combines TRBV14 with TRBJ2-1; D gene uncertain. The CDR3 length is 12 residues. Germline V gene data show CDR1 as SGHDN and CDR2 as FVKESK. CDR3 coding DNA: TGTCCCAGCAGCCAAGATGGGCAGAAAAGGCTCTTC. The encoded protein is CPSSQDGQKRLF.

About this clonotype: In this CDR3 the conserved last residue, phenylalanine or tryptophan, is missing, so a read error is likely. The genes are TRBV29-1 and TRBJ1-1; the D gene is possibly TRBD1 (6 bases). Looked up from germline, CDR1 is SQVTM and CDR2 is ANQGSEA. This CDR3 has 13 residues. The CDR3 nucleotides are TGCCGCGCACAGCCGGGACAATACACTGAAGCTTTCTCT. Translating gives CRAQPGQYTEAFS.